This T cell receptor beta chain was sequenced in a study of T cells in Graves' hyperthyroidism and ophthalmopathy. Whole-study findings and limits: Most thyroid clonotypes expanded above 0.001 appeared in blood too.

RNA transcripts yielded amplified TCR beta CDR3 regions. HTBI primers drove first-round RT-PCR of the TCR CDR3. TCRdb called the multiplex PCR reads again in MiXCR, with one record for every CDR3 protein. The sample shows roughly 570,000 distinct CDR3 sequences, roughly 50% of them seen only once. Diagnosis of hyperthyroidism was new in patients aged 18 to 65, and its duration was under 2 months. Any patient presenting with uncontrolled infection, other autoimmune disease, pregnancy or lactation was left out. Diagnoses used clinical symptoms, serum thyroxine and TRAb, thyroid ultrasound and orbital computed tomography. A remark on this clonotype: Its target is not known.

The TCR was taken from a woman between 18 and 30 years old with Graves' hyperthyroidism. The sample consisted of peripheral blood or thyroid tissue (not recorded which).

This chain's CDR3 is CSARVKSAGGPVQPQHF. CDR3 DNA sequence: TGCAGTGCTAGAGTCAAATCAGCGGGGGGTCCCGTTCAGCCCCAGCATTTT. This chain joins TRBV20-1 and TRBJ1-5; possible D gene TRBD1, 5 bases. V was clipped by 1 base and J by 6 bases, with 22 bases between them. Germline CDR1 reads DFQATT; CDR2 reads SNEGSKA (reference sequence). This CDR3 contains 17 residues.